This T cell receptor (beta chain) was recovered during a study of T cells in Graves' hyperthyroidism and ophthalmopathy. Overall study results and limits: Among thyroid clonotypes expanded above 0.001, most also appeared in blood.

Turning to this clonotype: What it binds is unknown.

V was pared by 1 base and J by 7 bases, with 10 bases between. The length of the CDR3 is 13 residues. Germline V gene sequence: CDR1 LNHDA, CDR2 SQIVND (reference sequence). The hyperthyroidism patients had all been newly diagnosed, and their disease duration was under 2 months. Their ages ranged from 18 to 65 years. The study based diagnoses on clinical symptoms, serum thyroxine and TRAb, thyroid ultrasound and orbital computed tomography. The source material, RNA transcripts, was used to amplify TCR beta CDR3 regions. When the TCR CDR3 underwent first-round RT-PCR, the HTBI primer set was used. TCRdb used MiXCR to reprocess the multiplex PCR reads, holding one entry per CDR3 protein. The data hold around 180,000 distinct CDR3 sequences, with over 15% observed a single time.

The sample comprised blood. The clonotype originates from a woman between 50 and 59 years old with Graves' hyperthyroidism. This chain joins TRBV19 and TRBJ2-5; no reliable D call. CDR3 sequence: CASSIGSGGTQYF. CDR3 nucleotide sequence: TGTGCCAGTAGTATAGGTAGTGGTGGGACCCAGTACTTC.